This T cell receptor beta chain was captured in a study of beta chain features in type 1 diabetes. General study findings and limits: High TCR expression in some cells could lead to their over-representation in cDNA sequencing.

TCRB transcripts that were expressed got sequenced, as all of the isolated RNA had been reverse transcribed. Repertoires were generated with immunoSEQ multiplex PCR, while TCRdb's copy carries only in-frame clones and drops some. The sample lists 250,000 to 400,000 clones, less than 15% occurring once. A CD45RO/CCR7/CD25/CD127/CD95/CD27 panel sorted naive, central memory, regulatory and stem cell-like memory CD4+ cells. Concerning this clone itself: Its antigen is unknown. The sample has other DNA sequences that encode this CDR3 too.

The sequencing sample was made of central memory CD4+ T cells from blood. The sequence derives from a man under 40 in good health.

CDR3 loop: CASSFGQGPYNEQFF. As DNA, the CDR3 is TGTGCCAGCAGCTTTGGACAGGGACCATACAATGAGCAGTTCTTC. The chain recombines TRBV11-2 with TRBJ2-1, with TRBD1 matching 8 bases. CDR3 length equals 15 residues. Trimming cost V 3 bases and J 4 bases; bases outside gene matches: 5. In germline, CDR1 is SGHAT, CDR2 FQNNGV.